This passage covers 25 T cell receptor beta chains from one sample sequenced in a study of blood T cell repertoires in COVID-19. The data were produced by immunoSEQ multiplex PCR, yet TCRdb's version contains in-frame clones alone and is incomplete. This sample has fewer than 250,000 clones, with 82% found just once. The sequencing input was peripheral blood. Receptor source: a woman in her sixties or seventies with acute or convalescent COVID-19.

A remark on this clone: This sample also contains other DNA sequences that code for the same CDR3. The chain links TRBV3-1 (or the pseudogene TRBV3-2) to TRBJ2-1; a possible D gene is TRBD2 (5 bases). Trimming took 4 bases from V and 2 from J, leaving 12 bases between them. The CDR3 length is 15 residues. The germline V gene has CDR1 LGHDT and CDR2 YNNKEL (reference sequence). CDR3 protein: CASSPTSGAYNEQFF. CDR3 in DNA: TGTGCCAGCAGCCCCACCTCCGGGGCCTACAATGAGCAGTTCTTC.

J is TRBJ1-2 and V is TRBV28, with D possibly matching TRBD1 (5 bases). The CDR3 consists of 12 residues. Germline V lookup: CDR1 MDHEN, CDR2 SYDVKM. V was cut by 3 bases and J by 3 bases, with 5 bases left in between. The CDR3 DNA follows: TGTGCCAGCAGTTTGACAGACTATGGCTACACCTTC. Its translation is CASSLTDYGYTF.

The chain recombines TRBV2 with TRBJ1-5; 7 bases fit TRBD1. CDR3 size: 15 residues. Germline CDR1 reads SNHLY; CDR2 reads FYNNEI. V was pared by 6 bases and J by 6 bases, with 11 bases of the junction left unmatched. The CDR3 DNA reads TGTGCCAGCAGACCCGACAGGGCGCGGGTTCAGCCCCAGCATTTT. This encodes CASRPDRARVQPQHF.

This chain uses TRBV30 with TRBJ2-3; no clear D gene. The V end was cut by 3 bases, the J end by 4 bases, with 8 bases between. CDR1 is GTSNPN and CDR2 is SVGIG in the germline V gene (reference sequence). The CDR3 is made up of 12 amino acids. The CDR3 nucleotides are TGTGCCTGGAGCCTTCCGGCAGATACGCAGTATTTT. Amino acids: CAWSLPADTQYF.

The chain employs TRBV11-2 and TRBJ1-1; D remains unclear. Trimming stripped 1 base from V and 0 bases from J, with 9 bases between. Germline CDR1 is SGHAT and CDR2 is FQNNGV. The CDR3 spans 15 residues. This CDR3 reads CASSLARTLNTEAFF. The CDR3 DNA reads TGTGCCAGCAGCTTAGCTCGTACACTGAACACTGAAGCTTTCTTT.

This sequence joins TRBV28 and TRBJ1-1, with a tentative D call TRBD1 (5 bases). There are 16 residues in the CDR3. V was shortened by 6 bases and J by 6 bases, with 23 bases between the two germline ends. Germline V gene sequence: CDR1 MDHEN, CDR2 SYDVKM. CDR3 in amino acids: CASRGLGGQGSSEAFF. The CDR3 DNA sequence: TGTGCCAGCAGGGGGCTTGGTGGGCAGGGTAGCTCTGAAGCTTTCTTT.

This chain's CDR3 is CASSPSGGRRIQETQYF. The CDR3 DNA is TGTGCCAGCAGCCCGTCGGGCGGGCGGAGGATCCAAGAGACCCAGTACTTC. V and J are TRBV3-1 (or the pseudogene TRBV3-2) and TRBJ2-5; TRBD2 is a possible D gene (5 bases). This CDR3 spans 17 amino acids. Germline V CDR1 and CDR2: LGHDT, YNNKEL (reference sequence). With 4 bases removed from V and 1 base from J, the gap between germline ends came to 19 bases.

The V gene is TRBV30, the J gene TRBJ1-5; D might be TRBD1 (5 bases). The CDR3 length is 16 residues. V was cut by 1 base and J by 0 bases, with 13 bases left in between. Germline-derived CDR1 and CDR2 are GTSNPN and SVGIG (reference sequence). CDR3 region: CAWSAGNGYSNQPQHF. Here the CDR3 DNA reads TGTGCCTGGAGTGCAGGGAATGGTTATAGCAATCAGCCCCAGCATTTT.

The chain employs TRBV5-6 and TRBJ1-2, with D perhaps matching TRBD1 (5 bases). CDR1 and CDR2 from the germline V gene are SGHDT and YYEEEE. CDR3 length: 14 residues. V dropped 0 bases and J dropped 5 bases, with 11 bases sitting between them. DNA of the CDR3: TGTGCCAGCAGCTTGGCCGGTGGGACTTATGGCTACACCTTC. Protein product: CASSLAGGTYGYTF.

V usage is TRBV18 and J usage is TRBJ1-4, with D uncertain. This CDR3 has 16 residues. Germline V CDR1 and CDR2: KGHSH, LQKENI. Deletions cut 3 bases from V and 4 bases from J, with 15 bases between. CDR3 sequence reads: CASSPAGLGSNEKLFF. CDR3 DNA: TGTGCCAGCTCACCGGCGGGGTTGGGGAGTAATGAAAAACTGTTTTTT.

This chain connects TRBV9 to TRBJ2-3; weak D call: TRBD1 (5 bases). Trimming removed 7 bases from V and 4 bases from J, with 13 bases in between. The CDR3 spans 13 residues. The germline CDR1 and CDR2 sequences are SGDLS and YYNGEE. The CDR3 DNA sequence: TGTGCCAGCGGCCGCGAAGGGGCAGATACGCAGTATTTT. Protein sequence: CASGREGADTQYF. The full variable domain, rest sourced from reference TRBV9 and TRBJ2-3, is DSGVTQTPKHLITATGQRVTLRCSPRSGDLSVYWYQQSLDQGLQFLIQYYNGEERAKGNILERFSAQQFPDLHSELNLSSLELGDSALYFCASGREGADTQYFGPGTRLTVL.

The V call is TRBV6-4, the J call TRBJ1-6; D is perhaps TRBD1 (6 bases). Germline V lookup: CDR1 MRHNA, CDR2 SNTAGT. This CDR3 contains 15 residues. V gave up 3 bases and J gave up 9 bases, with 15 bases separating them. The CDR3, as DNA: TGTGCCAGCAGTGATAGGGCAGGGGATGGTTCACCCCTCCACTTT. It encodes CASSDRAGDGSPLHF.

V gene TRBV9 combines with J gene TRBJ1-4, with 8 bases identical to TRBD1. J was trimmed by 5 bases and V by 0 bases; bases with no gene match: 3. From germline, CDR1 is SGDLS and CDR2 YYNGEE. CDR3 length: 15 residues. This chain's CDR3 is CASSVDGTGNEKLFF. CDR3 nucleotides: TGTGCCAGCAGCGTAGACGGGACAGGCAATGAAAAACTGTTTTTT.

V and J are TRBV19 and TRBJ1-5, with 8 positions matching TRBD1. CDR3 length: 17 amino acids. CDR1 LNHDA and CDR2 SQIVND come from the germline V gene (reference sequence). V lost 2 bases to trimming and J lost 0 bases; unmatched junction nucleotides: 6. CDR3 region: CASSIWGQALSNQPQHF. As DNA, the CDR3 is TGTGCCAGTAGTATATGGGGACAGGCTCTTAGCAATCAGCCCCAGCATTTT.

This clone has only a few counts. The V call is TRBV2, the J call TRBJ1-1; 7 bases are shared with TRBD1. The germline V gene has CDR1 SNHLY and CDR2 FYNNEI. The CDR3 is 13 residues long. V lost 7 bases to trimming and J lost 6 bases; unmatched junction nucleotides: 8. This chain's CDR3 is CASTGQQISEAFF. CDR3 sequence (DNA): TGTGCCAGCACGGGACAGCAAATCTCTGAAGCTTTCTTT.

The J gene is TRBJ1-5, the V gene TRBV6-1, with TRBD1 matching over 7 bases. The germline V gene encodes CDR1 MNHNS and CDR2 SASEGT. The V and J ends lost 4 bases and 7 bases, in that order; junction bases with no gene match: 13. The CDR3 is 16 residues long. CDR3 sequence: CASSAPAGGRGQPQHF. Written as DNA, the CDR3 is TGTGCCAGCAGTGCCCCTGCAGGGGGACGGGGACAGCCCCAGCATTTT.

V is TRBV5-8 and J is TRBJ2-1, with D unresolved. V dropped 1 base and J dropped 0 bases, with 11 bases sitting between them. Germline V gives CDR1 SGHTS, CDR2 YDEGEE. This CDR3 is 16 amino acids long. The CDR3 loop is CASSLLSSSSYNEQFF. CDR3 coding DNA: TGTGCCAGCAGCTTGTTGTCTTCGAGCTCCTACAATGAGCAGTTCTTC.

The V gene is TRBV18, the J gene TRBJ1-2; 7 bases line up with TRBD1. Per germline, CDR1 KGHSH and CDR2 LQKENI. V shed 3 bases and J 3 bases; nucleotides not matched to a gene: 10. The CDR3 covers 16 residues. CDR3 loop: CASSPLPSRGDYGYTF. CDR3 nucleotide sequence: TGTGCCAGCTCACCTCTCCCGTCCAGGGGGGACTATGGCTACACCTTC.

The V call is TRBV10-3, the J call TRBJ1-3; D not certain. V was cut by 11 bases and J by 4 bases, with 6 bases left in between. Germline values: CDR1 ENHRY, CDR2 SYGVKD. The CDR3 runs 10 residues. CDR3 nucleotide sequence: TGTGCCTCCTCCGGAAACACCATATATTTT. Its translation: CASSGNTIYF.

Only a few counts were recorded for this clone. The chain combines TRBV19 with TRBJ1-1; no definite D call. The germline V gene has CDR1 LNHDA and CDR2 SQIVND (reference sequence). Trimming took off 7 bases at V and 0 bases at J, with 9 bases between the two ends. The CDR3 totals 13 residues. The CDR3 region is CASTSTMNTEAFF. CDR3 coding DNA: TGTGCCAGTACCTCGACAATGAACACTGAAGCTTTCTTT. Full variable domain (remainder filled in from reference TRBV19 and TRBJ1-1): DGGITQSPKYLFRKEGQNVTLSCEQNLNHDAMYWYRQDPGQGLRLIYYSQIVNDFQKGDIAEGYSVSREKKESFPLTVTSAQKNPTAFYLCASTSTMNTEAFFGQGTRLTVV.

The chain has TRBV5-1 and TRBJ1-2, with D tentatively TRBD1 (6 bases). The germline CDR1 and CDR2 sequences are SGHRS and YFSETQ. Trimming removed 4 bases from V and 3 bases from J, with 10 bases in between. The CDR3 loop spans 13 amino acids. CDR3 sequence reads: CASSQGTYYGYTF. CDR3 bases: TGCGCCAGCAGCCAGGGGACCTACTATGGCTACACCTTC.

The chain links TRBV10-1 to TRBJ2-3; 10 nucleotides line up with TRBD1. CDR3 size: 17 residues. The germline CDR1 and CDR2 sequences are WNHNN and SYGVQD (reference sequence). The V and J ends lost 2 bases and 2 bases, in that order; junction bases with no gene match: 7. CDR3 amino acids: CASSENPGQGSTDTQYF. As DNA, the CDR3 is TGCGCCAGCAGTGAGAATCCGGGACAGGGGTCCACAGATACGCAGTATTTT.

In this sample, this clone turned up a few times. V is TRBV18 and J is TRBJ2-5; 7 bases match TRBD2. The CDR3 is made up of 14 amino acids. Germline CDR1 is KGHSH and CDR2 is LQKENI. The V and J ends lost 4 bases and 1 base, in that order; junction bases with no gene match: 3. The DNA of the CDR3 is TGTGCCAGCTCACTGGGGGGGATCCAAGAGACCCAGTACTTC. Its protein is CASSLGGIQETQYF.

The chain links TRBV4-1 to TRBJ1-4, with D maybe TRBD1 (5 bases). The CDR3 covers 18 residues. Trimming took off 1 base at V and 0 bases at J, with 15 bases between the two ends. Germline V lookup: CDR1 MGHRA, CDR2 YSYEKL. As DNA, the CDR3 is TGCGCCAGCAGCCAAGCGTCGACAGCCAGTACAACTAATGAAAAACTGTTTTTT. It codes for CASSQASTASTTNEKLFF.

The genes are TRBV15 and TRBJ1-1; 7 nucleotides match TRBD1. This CDR3 has 14 amino acids. The junction had 3 bases not matched to a gene; V was cut back by 4 bases and J by 1 base. Germline V gene data show CDR1 as LNHNV and CDR2 as YYDKDF (reference sequence). This CDR3 reads CATSKRTGNTEAFF. In DNA form, the CDR3 reads TGTGCCACCAGCAAGAGGACAGGGAACACTGAAGCTTTCTTT. The full variable domain, completed using reference TRBV15 and TRBJ1-1, is DAMVIQNPRYQVTQFGKPVTLSCSQTLNHNVMYWYQQKSSQAPKLLFHYYDKDFNNEADTPDNFQSRRPNTSFCFLDIRSPGLGDTAMYLCATSKRTGNTEAFFGQGTRLTVV.